The source of this T cell receptor beta chain is a study of somatic mutations in cytotoxic T cells in rheumatoid arthritis. Background on the study: Blood (approximately 30 ml EDTA) from each patient was taken right after diagnosis, before any treatment.

The repertoire was sequenced with immunoSEQ multiplex PCR; TCRdb's copy has only in-frame clones and lacks some. The sample consists of 15,000 to 20,000 clones, about four fifths of them appearing once. Points on this clone: Its target is not known.

Study-level results: Rheumatoid arthritis patients showed slight TRBV07 underrepresentation, unadjusted for multiple comparisons. Antigen targets of the expanded CD8+ clones remained unidentified. A single CD8+ clone exceeded 20% of CD8+ cells in about an eighth of the 65 patients.

The CDR3 loop spans 16 amino acids. Sequencing input: CD8+ T cells sorted from blood. This receptor was obtained from an adult with rheumatoid arthritis. The chain couples TRBV21-1 to TRBJ1-4. TRBV21-1 constitutes a pseudogene. The CDR3 protein is CASSKADGATNEKLFF. CDR3 in DNA: TGTGCCAGCAGCAAAGCGGACGGCGCAACTAATGAAAAACTGTTTTTT.